This T cell receptor (beta chain) was sequenced in a study of spatial heterogeneity in lung cancer. The time point is: sample taken at primary tumor resection. The input material, whole RNA from tumor, nontumor lung or frozen PBMC, was sequenced unsorted. 72 TRACERx patients with early, untreated non-small cell lung cancer donated samples. MiXCR was run by TCRdb on the 5' RACE reads, yielding one entry per CDR3 protein. The sample contains roughly 49,000 distinct CDR3 sequences, around 6.7% of which appear only once. From germline, CDR1 is DFQATT and CDR2 SNEGSKA (reference sequence). CDR3 length: 15 residues. To note about this clonotype: With a much larger clone just one base away, this may be a read error.

The chain employs TRBV20-1 and TRBJ1-5, with D possibly being TRBD1 (5 bases). The sequence came from a female donor with early-stage non-small cell lung cancer. Specimen: PBMCs, collected at surgery. In DNA form, the CDR3 reads TGCAGTGCTAGTTTGGGAGGGACCGGGGCTCAGCCCCCGCATTTT. The encoded protein is CSASLGGTGAQPPHF.